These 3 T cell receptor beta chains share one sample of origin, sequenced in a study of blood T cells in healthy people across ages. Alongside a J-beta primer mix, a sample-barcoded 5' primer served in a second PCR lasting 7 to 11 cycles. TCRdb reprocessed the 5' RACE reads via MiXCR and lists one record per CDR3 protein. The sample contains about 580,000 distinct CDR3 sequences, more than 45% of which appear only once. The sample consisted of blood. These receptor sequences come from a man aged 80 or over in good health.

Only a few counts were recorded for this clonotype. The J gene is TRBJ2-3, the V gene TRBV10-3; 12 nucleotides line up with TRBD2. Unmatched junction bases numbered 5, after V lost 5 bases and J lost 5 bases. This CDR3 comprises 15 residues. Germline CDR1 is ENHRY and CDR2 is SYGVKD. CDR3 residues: CAISQTSGRGDTQYF. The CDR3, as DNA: TGTGCCATCAGTCAGACTAGCGGGAGAGGAGATACGCAGTATTTT.

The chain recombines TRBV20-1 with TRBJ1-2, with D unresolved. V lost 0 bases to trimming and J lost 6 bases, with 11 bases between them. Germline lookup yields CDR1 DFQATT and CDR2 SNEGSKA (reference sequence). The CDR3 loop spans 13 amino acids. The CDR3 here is CSARDPLCDGYTF. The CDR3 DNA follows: TGCAGTGCTAGAGATCCCCTGTGCGATGGCTACACCTTC.

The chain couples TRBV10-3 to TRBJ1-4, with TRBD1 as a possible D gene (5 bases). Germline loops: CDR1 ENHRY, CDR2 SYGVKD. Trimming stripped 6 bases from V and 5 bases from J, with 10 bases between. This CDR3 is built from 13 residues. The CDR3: CAIRGGDNEKLFF. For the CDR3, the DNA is TGTGCCATCAGGGGAGGGGACAATGAAAAACTGTTTTTT.